Described below is a single T cell receptor (beta chain) sequence and its context. No cognate antigen has been identified for it. No base quality information exists; no much larger clone differs at one position. Receptor libraries were prepared by the immunoSEQ multiplex PCR assay. For the multiplex PCR, a mixture combining 60 forward primers for TCR Vbeta segments and 13 reverse primers for TCR Jbeta segments was used. The CDR3 region of rearranged TCR beta genes was amplified from genomic DNA by a multiplex PCR assay. Amplified TCR beta libraries were sequenced as 87-base-pair reads on the Illumina HiSeq System. As for the original processing: A later analysis tallied around 82 million unique TCR beta chains across the 550 to 850 repertoires, and about 10 million of those chains were shared by two or more donors. Raw reads were error-corrected and collapsed into unique sequences by a nearest-neighbor algorithm in which closely related sequences were merged to remove PCR and sequencing errors. CDR3 sequences were aligned to IMGT reference sequences to assign V, D and J gene segments. For a sequence to be retained, a match of at least six nucleotides was required to both a V gene segment and a J gene segment. Rearrangements were classified as productive when the CDR3 lacked stop codons and remained in frame with V and J, and all other rearrangements were classified as non-productive. CDR3 was defined according to IMGT convention as the region running from the second conserved V-encoded cysteine to the conserved J-encoded phenylalanine. Sequences without an unambiguous match to a single V gene segment were excluded from the earlier analysis of over 500 of the donors. An earlier analysis of 587 of the donors called V segments functional above 56.7% productive rearrangements and segregating when the between-donor standard deviation exceeded 5%. To diagnose cytomegalovirus status from the catalog of TCR beta chain sequences, a statistical classification framework was built. V and J gene assignment, in a later analysis, came from comparing TCR nucleotide sequences with IMGT/GENE-DB human TR gene sequences. Using the TCRdist pipeline, a later analysis assigned CDR3 sequences along with most-parsimonious VDJ recombination scenarios. In a later analysis, every TCR beta chain was defined by the combination of its CDR3 amino acid sequence and its V-gene family, and reads without a unique V-gene family were dropped. A later analysis removed 550 to 650 highly shared, low-generation-probability nucleotide sequences to deal with suspected cross-contamination and a sequencing artifact. For each public chain, a later analysis derived a clonal expansion index from normalized ranks of inferred template counts within each repertoire. A later analysis computed generation probabilities with a VDJ recombination model fitted to out-of-frame rearrangements, and checked the results against IGoR. Hypergeometric tests were used in a later analysis to score TCR-TCR, TCR-HLA and TCR-CMV co-occurrence, with a repertoire-size bias correction applied to the TCR pairs. In a later analysis, false discovery rates were estimated by permuting HLA or CMV assignments 20 times. In a later analysis, co-occurring TCRs were grouped using DBSCAN, with TCRdist sequence similarity added in when clustering inside HLA-allele-positive subsets. For co-occurrence clustering, repertoires with fewer than 30,000 or more than 120,000 public chains were excluded, along with roughly 5 repertoires with anomalous nucleotide sharing. What TCRdb holds here is the immuneACCESS table cut down to in-frame rearrangements. Part of the clones is not present; checked against another copy, under half of the missing clones reflect an unresolved V gene, and the others are unexplained. V, J and clone size are taken as reported in that table, and D and trimming were inferred from the DNA itself. This sample holds 200,000 or so clones; 82% were observed only once. The ten largest clones represent roughly 0.1% of the sample.

The CDR3 holds 13 amino acids from the cysteine to the phenylalanine. The sequence is cut down to CDR3 DNA, 39 bases in frame from base 1. Between the V and J ends, shortened by 7 bases and 5 bases respectively, the junction contains 14 bases. From the germline V gene, CDR1 is ENHRY and CDR2 is SYGVKD. This sample was taken from a study of cytomegalovirus exposure and HLA in healthy donors listed by TCRdb under 2017. With regard to the full study: In an earlier analysis of 550 to 750 of the donors, 276 Gb of sequence data and 95 million to 130 million unique TCR beta sequences from approximately 180 million T cells were reported. Roughly 300 gigabases of sequencing data and approximately 85 million unique TCR sequences were included in an early release covering 550 to 800 HLA-typed donors. The genetic ancestry cluster associated with self-reported Caucasian donors included approximately 85% of the roughly 400 genotyped donors. The study was designed to test whether signatures of past pathogen exposure could be identified by cataloging public T cell receptors. The T cell repertoires of 670 or so subjects were profiled by immunosequencing and related to cytomegalovirus serostatus. Along with the approximately 620-subject first cohort, a separate validation cohort of approximately 110 different subjects was used. High-throughput TCR immunosequencing, statistical association of individual TCRs with disease status, and machine learning were combined to predict cytomegalovirus infection status. A later analysis re-analyzed previously published TCR beta repertoires from 650 to 800 donors and added high-resolution HLA genotyping to study TCR occurrence patterns. Rather than using new phenotypic data, the later analysis identified candidate immune exposures from TCR beta sequences and from how often those sequences occurred across donors. In an earlier analysis of 587 of the donors, high-throughput TCR beta sequencing was used to judge whether each TCR beta V gene segment behaved as functional or pseudogenic. Donor age, sex, ethnicity and CMV serostatus were collected together with the repertoire data. A later genetic analysis used genome-wide SNP genotypes for 398 of the 666 donors, treating that subset as a discovery cohort. Every discovery cohort repertoire had been produced on one sequencing platform. HLA typing covered class I and class II loci at four-digit resolution. Typing coverage differed by locus: A, B, C, DRB1 and DQB1 were typed in roughly 620-630 donors, DQA1 in 500 to 550, DPA1 in 600 to 610, and DPB1 in 450 to 480. Because of strong linkage in the cohort, four or five DR-DQ haplotypes were treated as single units for association and clustering. On average, around 240,000 unique TCR beta nucleotide sequences were sequenced per donor among 350 to 400 genotyped donors of the cohort, with approximately 18% of those sequences being non-productive.

In total, fewer than 750 healthy bone marrow donors made up the cohort. Cohort members were all nominally healthy when sampled, although unrecorded immune exposures were likely present. The donor tested CMV seronegative, placing the donor among the 300 to 450 seronegative members of the cohort. Each donor provided a peripheral blood sample, and peripheral blood mononuclear cells were used for TCR beta sequencing. The Qiagen DNeasy Blood Extraction Kit was used to extract genomic DNA from the blood cell samples. The paper as a whole reports these results and caveats: Strong co-occurrence of HLA alleles, especially DR and DQ, made assigning TCR associations to individual alleles difficult. Linkage disequilibrium might explain the correlated functional status among segregating V segments, but an unknown experimental factor could not be excluded. An association between a missense DCLRE1C variant and V-gene and J-gene trimming of TCR beta chains was found in a later genetic analysis and replicated in an independent cohort. A later analysis reported that several top co-occurrence clusters appeared linked to parvovirus B19, influenza, CMV and Epstein-Barr virus. Cytomegalovirus status was reported to be diagnosed by the classifier with high specificity and sensitivity in both the original and validation cohorts. In an earlier analysis of more than 500 of the donors, most TCR beta V segments appeared in productive rearrangements about 87% or about 30% of the time, broadly matching IMGT annotations. Across donors, most TCR sequences were observed very rarely, whereas some public TCRs were present in many individuals. The earlier analysis of 587 of the donors excluded approximately 15 rarely observed V segments, including chromosome 9 orphons, because counts were too low. Specific HLA alleles were associated with 15,000 to 20,000 TCR beta sequences at a false discovery rate of 0.05 in a later analysis. A further reported finding was that TCR beta sequences accurately predicted the HLA-A and HLA-B alleles for most subjects in the first cohort. According to the authors, the approach could potentially be generalized to other disease states and immunological phenotypes. A few of the identified cytomegalovirus-associated TCR beta chains were confirmed in vitro to be specific for cytomegalovirus antigens. The only immune exposure information available for the cohort was CMV serostatus. A cluster of highly shared sequence variants was judged likely to be a technical artifact of the sequencing pipeline. The cohort was sequenced for TCR beta chains only, and without alpha or paired-chain data the features that could be detected were limited. Because the 87-base-pair reads could not distinguish some IMGT-functional V segments, including TRBV6-2 and TRBV6-3, those segments were excluded. According to a later analysis, most CMV-associated TCR beta chains appeared to be HLA-restricted, and the HLA associations seemed to be driven largely by CMV exposure. The presence/absence analyses assumed that sequencing depth was roughly uniform across donors, and that assumption may not be true. In a later genetic analysis, fewer N-insertions in productive TCRs were reported among donors in an Asian-associated ancestry cluster than the approximately 670-donor mean. According to a later analysis, TCR association rates differed among HLA loci, with DRB1 alleles showing the most associated TCRs and HLA-C alleles showing the fewest. HLA typing was unavailable for some donors at each locus, so association tests used only the typed subset. A total of 150 to 200 TCR beta chains were listed by the study as associated with cytomegalovirus. In a later analysis, HLA-associated TCR beta chains were found to be more clonally expanded and to have lower generation probabilities than equally common non-associated chains.

The receptor's source is a boy aged 2-9 years in good health and CMV-seronegative. In this chain, TRBV10-3 is recombined with TRBJ2-5; TRBD2 is a possible D gene, resting on 6 matching bases. The sequencing input was PBMCs. The CDR3 here reads CAINTRGGETQYF. The DNA sequence is given as TGTGCCATCAACACTAGAGGAGGGGAGACCCAGTACTTC.